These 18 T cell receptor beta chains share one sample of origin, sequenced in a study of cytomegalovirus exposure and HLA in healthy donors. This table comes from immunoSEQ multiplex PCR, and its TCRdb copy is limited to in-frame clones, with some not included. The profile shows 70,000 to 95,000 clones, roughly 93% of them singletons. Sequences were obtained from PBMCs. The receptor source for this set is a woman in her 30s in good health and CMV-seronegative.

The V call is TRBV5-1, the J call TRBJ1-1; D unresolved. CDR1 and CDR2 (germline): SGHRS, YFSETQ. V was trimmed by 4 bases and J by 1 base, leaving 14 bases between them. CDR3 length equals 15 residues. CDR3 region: CASSLSVLTNTEAFF. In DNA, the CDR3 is TGCGCCAGCAGCCTGAGCGTGCTAACGAACACTGAAGCTTTCTTT.

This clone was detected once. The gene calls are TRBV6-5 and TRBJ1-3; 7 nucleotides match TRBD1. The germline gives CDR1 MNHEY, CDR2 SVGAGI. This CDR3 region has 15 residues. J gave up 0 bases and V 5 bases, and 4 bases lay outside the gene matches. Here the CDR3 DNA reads TGTGCCAGCAGTATGGACAGGACCTCTGGAAACACCATATATTTT. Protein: CASSMDRTSGNTIYF.

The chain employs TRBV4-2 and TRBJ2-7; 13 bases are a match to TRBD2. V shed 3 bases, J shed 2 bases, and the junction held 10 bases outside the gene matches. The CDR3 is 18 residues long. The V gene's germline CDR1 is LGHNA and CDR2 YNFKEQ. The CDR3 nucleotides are TGTGCCAGCAGCCAGGCATGGGGGACTAGCGGGGTAACCTACGAGCAGTACTTC. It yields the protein CASSQAWGTSGVTYEQYF.

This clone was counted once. The CDR3 region has the DNA TGTGCCAGCAGTGAAGCGAGTGGACTAGCGGGGGGGTGGGAGCAGTACTTC. This sequence encodes CASSEASGLAGGWEQYF. The rearrangement uses TRBV2 and TRBJ2-7; 15 nucleotides match TRBD2. Unmatched junction bases numbered 7, after V lost 0 bases and J lost 7 bases. The CDR3 totals 17 residues. Germline V CDR1 and CDR2: SNHLY, FYNNEI.

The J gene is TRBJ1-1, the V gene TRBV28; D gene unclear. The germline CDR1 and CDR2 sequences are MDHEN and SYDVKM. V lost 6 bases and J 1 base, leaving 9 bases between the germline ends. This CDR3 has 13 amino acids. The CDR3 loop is CASSPTENTEAFF. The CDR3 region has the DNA TGTGCCAGCAGCCCAACAGAGAACACTGAAGCTTTCTTT.

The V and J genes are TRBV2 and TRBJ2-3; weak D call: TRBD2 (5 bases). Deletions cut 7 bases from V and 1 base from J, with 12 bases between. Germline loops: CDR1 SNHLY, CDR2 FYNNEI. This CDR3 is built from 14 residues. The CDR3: CASKWESGTDTQYF. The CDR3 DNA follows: TGTGCCAGCAAGTGGGAGAGTGGCACAGATACGCAGTATTTT.

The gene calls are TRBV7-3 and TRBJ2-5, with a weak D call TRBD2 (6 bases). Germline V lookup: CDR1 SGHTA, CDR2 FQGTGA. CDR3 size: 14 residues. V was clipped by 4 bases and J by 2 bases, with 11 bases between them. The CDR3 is CASSSSGVQETQYF. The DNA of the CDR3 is TGTGCCAGCAGCTCTTCGGGAGTGCAAGAGACCCAGTACTTC.

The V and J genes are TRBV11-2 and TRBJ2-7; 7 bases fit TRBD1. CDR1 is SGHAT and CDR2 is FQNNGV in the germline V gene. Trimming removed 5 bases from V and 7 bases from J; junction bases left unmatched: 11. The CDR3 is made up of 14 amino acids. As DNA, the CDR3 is TGTGCCAGCAGCCTAACAGGGGCAGGGAGAGAGCAGTACTTC. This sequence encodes CASSLTGAGREQYF.

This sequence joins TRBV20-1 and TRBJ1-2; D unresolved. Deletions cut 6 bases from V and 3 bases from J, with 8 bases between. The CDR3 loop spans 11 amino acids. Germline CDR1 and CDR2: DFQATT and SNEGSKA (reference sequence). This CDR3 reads CSAQFDYGYTF. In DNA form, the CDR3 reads TGCAGTGCCCAGTTTGACTATGGCTACACCTTC.

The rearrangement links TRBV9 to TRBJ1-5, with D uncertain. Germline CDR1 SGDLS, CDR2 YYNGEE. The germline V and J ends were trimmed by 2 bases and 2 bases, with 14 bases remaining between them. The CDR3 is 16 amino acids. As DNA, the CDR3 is TGTGCCAGCAGCGTGTCAGCGGGATCGGGCAATCAGCCCCAGCATTTT. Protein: CASSVSAGSGNQPQHF.

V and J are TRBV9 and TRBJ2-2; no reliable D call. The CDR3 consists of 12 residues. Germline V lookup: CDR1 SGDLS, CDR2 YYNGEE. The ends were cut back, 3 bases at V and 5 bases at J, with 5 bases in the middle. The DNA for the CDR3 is TGTGCCAGCAGCGAGAGGACCGGGGAGCTGTTTTTT. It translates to CASSERTGELFF.

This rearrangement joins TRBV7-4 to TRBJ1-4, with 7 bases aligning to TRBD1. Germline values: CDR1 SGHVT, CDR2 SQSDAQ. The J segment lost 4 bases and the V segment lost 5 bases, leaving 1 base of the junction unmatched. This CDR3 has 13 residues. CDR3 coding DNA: TGTGCCAGCAGCCACAGGGGTAATGAAAAACTGTTTTTT. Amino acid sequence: CASSHRGNEKLFF.

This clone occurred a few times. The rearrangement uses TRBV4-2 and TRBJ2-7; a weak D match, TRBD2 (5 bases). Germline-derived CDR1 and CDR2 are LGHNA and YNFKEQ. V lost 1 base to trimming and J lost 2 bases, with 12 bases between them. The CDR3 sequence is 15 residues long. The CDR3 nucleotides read TGTGCCAGCAGCCAAGTCGCGGGTACAACCTACGAGCAGTACTTC. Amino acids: CASSQVAGTTYEQYF.

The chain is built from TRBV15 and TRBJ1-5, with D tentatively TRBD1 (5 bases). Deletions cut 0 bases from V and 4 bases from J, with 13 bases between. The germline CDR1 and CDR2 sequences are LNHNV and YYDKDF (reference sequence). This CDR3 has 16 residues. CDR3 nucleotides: TGTGCCACCAGCAGAGATGGAGGGGTTGGAAATCAGCCCCAGCATTTT. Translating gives CATSRDGGVGNQPQHF.

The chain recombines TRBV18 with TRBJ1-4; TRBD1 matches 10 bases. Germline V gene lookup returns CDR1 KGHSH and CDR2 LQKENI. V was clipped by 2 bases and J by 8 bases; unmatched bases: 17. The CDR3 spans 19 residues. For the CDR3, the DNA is TGTGCCAGCTCACCATATATACCAGGGACCGGGACAGGGGAGGAAAAACTGTTTTTT. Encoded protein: CASSPYIPGTGTGEEKLFF.

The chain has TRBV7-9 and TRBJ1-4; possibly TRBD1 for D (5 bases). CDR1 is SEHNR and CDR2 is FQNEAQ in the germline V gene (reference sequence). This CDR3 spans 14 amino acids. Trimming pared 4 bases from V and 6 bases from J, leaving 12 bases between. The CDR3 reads CASSSMGLHEKLFF. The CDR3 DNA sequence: TGTGCCAGCAGCTCCATGGGACTGCATGAAAAACTGTTTTTT.

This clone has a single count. CDR3 nucleotide sequence: TGTGCCAGCAGCTTAAGCCCCGGTGATCATTCACCCCTCCACTTT. Encoded protein: CASSLSPGDHSPLHF. J is TRBJ1-6 and V is TRBV7-3; D not certain. The CDR3 has 15 amino acids. Germline CDR1 reads SGHTA; CDR2 reads FQGTGA. The germline V and J ends were trimmed by 1 base and 8 bases, with 12 bases remaining between them.

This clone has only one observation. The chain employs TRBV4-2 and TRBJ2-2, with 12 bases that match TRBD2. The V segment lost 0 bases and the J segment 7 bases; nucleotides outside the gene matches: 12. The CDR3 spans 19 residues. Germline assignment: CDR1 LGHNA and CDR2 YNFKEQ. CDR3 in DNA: TGTGCCAGCAGCCAAGATTTCGCTAGCGGGGGGGCCAAAGTCGGGGAGCTGTTTTTT. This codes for CASSQDFASGGAKVGELFF.